A selection of T cell receptor beta chains follows, all from one sample in a study of blood T cells in healthy people across ages. TCRdb re-derived calls from the 5' RACE reads in MiXCR, one entry per CDR3 protein. Altogether hundreds of thousands of distinct CDR3 sequences are present, just over 55% being singletons, with the ten largest covering about a quarter. Sequencing input: blood. The receptors originated from a man in his forties or fifties in good health. Both conserved end residues are part of each CDR3. Fields, in order: V gene, CDR3 protein.

>TRBV15
CATSRDRLGHTEAFF
>TRBV28
CASKTGGVKNIQYF
>TRBV3-1
CASSQDYRTENYGYTF
>TRBV3-1
CASSQVDREGGYTF
>TRBV20-1
CSTRDPLAGGRYEQYF
>TRBV9
CASSAGVTAKETQYF
>TRBV6-1
CASSEDPATYEQYF
>TRBV20-1
CSASPGRGSERSGANVLTF
>TRBV10-3
CAISAKMGPTEFYEQYF
>TRBV20-1
CSARAGFGPAAQETQYF
>TRBV10-3
CAISETQGIEQFF
>TRBV20-1
CSARDETLAKNIQYF
>TRBV6-2/TRBV6-3
CATQTPGRLGQETQYF
>TRBV6-5
CASSYVFGTSGQETQYF
>TRBV6-4
CASSKEESGANVLTF
>TRBV12-3/TRBV12-4
CVSSLGTGNQPQHF
>TRBV20-1
CSARDGRDYEQYF
>TRBV6-2/TRBV6-3
CASGPGLAETTDTQYF
>TRBV3-1
CASSQRRAGTTFRGDTQYF
>TRBV3-1
CASSQREGGSGDTQYF
>TRBV18
CASSPLEGLQETQYF
>TRBV28
CASSSAGLAGGRQYF
>TRBV5-1
CASSLGQGAVEGYTF
>TRBV20-1
CSAEGLAGGLSTDTQYF
>TRBV28
CASHRANDYGYTF
>TRBV9
CASSVDVGKQFF
>TRBV20-1
CSARATSGSVYEQYF
>TRBV6-4
CASSSGTGGDTQYF
>TRBV11-2
CANSLGGAGGPLNEQFF
>TRBV20-1
CSARVPGEDTQYF
>TRBV5-1
CASSYAGKETQYF
>TRBV11-2
CASRTGRLAGGKSYNEQFF
>TRBV4-2
CASSRNLGETQYF
>TRBV27
CASSLNSRGYYGYTF
>TRBV6-2/TRBV6-3
CASSYRASAYYEQYF
>TRBV29-1
CSVCPGKDYEQYF
>TRBV5-1
CASSREGRTYEQYF
>TRBV20-1
CSARLGRGTKNIQYF
>TRBV5-6
CASSYDKNTEAFF
>TRBV7-9
CASSPIYDSEAFF
>TRBV5-8
CASQVGPNNEQYF
>TRBV7-2
CASSLGVLNEQFF
>TRBV20-1
CSARDYSGAADTQYF
>TRBV6-2/TRBV6-3
CASSRTTGKNIQYF
>TRBV20-1
CSATGGVYEQYF
>TRBV28
CASSPGGGSQGYTF
>TRBV12-3/TRBV12-4
CASSPGFGGAFF
>TRBV18
CASSPGQEYGYTF
>TRBV4-3
CASSQVSGAGDPDTQYF
>TRBV6-6
CASSLTGALKGYTF
>TRBV20-1
CSARRAGQNTEAFF
>TRBV6-5
CASNSGITGSPDEQFF
>TRBV4-2
CASSQDAGGRSYEQYF
>TRBV27
CASGRTSGGVETQYF
>TRBV6-1
CASSEAGQGQGGNQPQHF
>TRBV7-2
CASSFAPTSGPQETQYF
>TRBV7-2
CASSYSPGTTYEQYF
>TRBV28
CASSFPGGSEAFF